This TCR beta chain emerged from a study of T cell responses to AZD1222 COVID-19 vaccine. Sequenced by immunoSEQ multiplex PCR; TCRdb stores in-frame clones only, minus some. Of approximately 150,000 clones listed, roughly 87% are singletons. Trimming left V 0 bases short and J 3 bases short, with 0 bases between. The CDR3 length is 11 residues. Germline CDR1 is SGHRS and CDR2 is YFSETQ. The input for sequencing was peripheral blood, taken on day 0 of AZD1222 vaccination. The chain carries TRBV5-1 and TRBJ1-1; D uncertain. This receptor was identified in an adult in good health. CDR3 sequence (DNA): TGCGCCAGCAGCTTGGACACTGAAGCTTTCTTT. Its protein is CASSLDTEAFF.